A selection of T cell receptor beta chains follows, all from one sample in a study of blood T cell repertoires in COVID-19. Repertoires were generated with immunoSEQ multiplex PCR, while TCRdb's copy carries only in-frame clones and drops some. The table has 95,000 to 100,000 clones, 85% seen once. The sample comprised peripheral blood. These receptors originate from a woman in her 70s with active or convalescent COVID-19. The CDR3 runs from the conserved cysteine through the conserved F or W. A D gene is named only where the DNA matches it firmly. Expanded clones are given a class, and other clones once, few, many or no size at all.

TRBV11-2	-	-	TRBJ1-1	TGTGCCAGCAGCTCAAGCGGGGGGGCTTTCTTT	CASSSSGGAFF
TRBV28	-	-	TRBJ1-2	TGTGCCAGCCTGGGTGCAGGAAGTAACTATGGCTACACCTTC	CASLGAGSNYGYTF
TRBV4-1	-	TRBD2	TRBJ2-7	TGCGCCAGCAGCCAACCGGGGGCCCTAGCGGGGGTACCCTACGAGCAGTACTTC	CASSQPGALAGVPYEQYF
TRBV19	once	-	TRBJ1-4	TGTGCCAGTAGTAGGCAGGGTCTGCCGAAACTGTTTTTT	CASSRQGLPKLFF
TRBV27	-	-	TRBJ1-1	TGTGCCAGCAGTTTAGTCACAGACACTGAAGCTTTCTTT	CASSLVTDTEAFF
TRBV15	-	-	TRBJ2-1	TGTGCCACCAGCAGAGATCAAATAGGAGTCAATGAGCAGTTCTTC	CATSRDQIGVNEQFF
TRBV20-1	-	-	TRBJ2-7	TGCAGTGCTAGTGCCAGAACCTACGAGCAGTACTTC	CSASARTYEQYF
TRBV19	-	-	TRBJ1-5	TGTGCCAGTAGTATAGATCGGGATCAGCCCCAGCATTTT	CASSIDRDQPQHF
TRBV6-2/TRBV6-3	-	-	TRBJ2-5	TGTGCCAGCACCCCAATAAGGACCGGGGGAGAGACCCAGTACTTC	CASTPIRTGGETQYF
TRBV5-5	-	-	TRBJ1-2	TGTGCCAGCAGCGCTAACACCGGGATTAACTATGGCTACACCTTC	CASSANTGINYGYTF